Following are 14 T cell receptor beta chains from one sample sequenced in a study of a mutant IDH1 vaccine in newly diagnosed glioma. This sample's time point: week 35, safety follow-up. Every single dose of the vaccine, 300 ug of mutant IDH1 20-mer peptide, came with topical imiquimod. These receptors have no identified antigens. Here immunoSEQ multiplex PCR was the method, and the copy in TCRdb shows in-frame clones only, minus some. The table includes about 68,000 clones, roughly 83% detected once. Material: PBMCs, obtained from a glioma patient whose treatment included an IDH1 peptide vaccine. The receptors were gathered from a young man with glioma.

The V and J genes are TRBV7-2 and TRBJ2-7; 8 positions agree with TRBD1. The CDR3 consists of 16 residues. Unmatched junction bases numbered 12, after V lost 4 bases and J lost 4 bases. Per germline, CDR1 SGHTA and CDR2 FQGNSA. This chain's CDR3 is CASSSQPRTGRYEQYF. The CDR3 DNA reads TGTGCCAGCAGCTCCCAACCTCGGACAGGGCGGTACGAGCAGTACTTC.

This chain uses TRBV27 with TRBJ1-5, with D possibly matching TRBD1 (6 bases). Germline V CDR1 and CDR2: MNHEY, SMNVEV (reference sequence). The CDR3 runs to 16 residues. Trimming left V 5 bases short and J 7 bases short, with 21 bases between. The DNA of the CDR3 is TGTGCCAGCAGTAGGGGGGATTTACGTGAAGGGCAGCCCCAGCATTTT. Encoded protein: CASSRGDLREGQPQHF.

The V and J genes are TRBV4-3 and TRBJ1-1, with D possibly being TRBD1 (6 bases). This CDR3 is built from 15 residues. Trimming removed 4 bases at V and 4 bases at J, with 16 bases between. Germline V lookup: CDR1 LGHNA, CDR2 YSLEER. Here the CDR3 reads CASSPGRRGGTEAFF. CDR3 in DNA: TGCGCCAGCAGCCCGGGGAGAAGGGGGGGCACTGAAGCTTTCTTT.

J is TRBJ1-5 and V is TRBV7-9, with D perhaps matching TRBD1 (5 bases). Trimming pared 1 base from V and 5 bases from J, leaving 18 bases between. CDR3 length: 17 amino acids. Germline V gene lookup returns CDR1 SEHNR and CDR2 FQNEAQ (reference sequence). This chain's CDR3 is CASSLGGGRVRDQPQHF. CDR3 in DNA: TGTGCCAGCAGCTTAGGGGGTGGCAGGGTTCGGGATCAGCCCCAGCATTTT.

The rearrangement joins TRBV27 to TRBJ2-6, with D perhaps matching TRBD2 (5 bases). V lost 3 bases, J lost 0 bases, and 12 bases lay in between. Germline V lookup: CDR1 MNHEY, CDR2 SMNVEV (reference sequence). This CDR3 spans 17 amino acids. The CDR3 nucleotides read TGTGCCAGCAGTTTCCGGAGGAGGTCCTCTGGGGCCAACGTCCTGACTTTC. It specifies CASSFRRRSSGANVLTF.

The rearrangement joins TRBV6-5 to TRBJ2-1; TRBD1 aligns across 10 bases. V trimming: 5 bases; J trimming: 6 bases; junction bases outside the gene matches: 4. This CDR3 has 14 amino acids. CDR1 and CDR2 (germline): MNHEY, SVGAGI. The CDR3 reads CASSPGQGTNEQFF. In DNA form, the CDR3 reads TGTGCCAGCAGTCCGGGACAGGGGACCAATGAGCAGTTCTTC.

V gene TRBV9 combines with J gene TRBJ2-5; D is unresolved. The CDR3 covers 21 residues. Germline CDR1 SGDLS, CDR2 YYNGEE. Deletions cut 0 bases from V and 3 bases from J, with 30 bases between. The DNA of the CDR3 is TGTGCCAGCAGCGTAGCTCTGGTATCCAGGTCACCTACCTGGTGGAAAGAGACCCAGTACTTC. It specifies CASSVALVSRSPTWWKETQYF.

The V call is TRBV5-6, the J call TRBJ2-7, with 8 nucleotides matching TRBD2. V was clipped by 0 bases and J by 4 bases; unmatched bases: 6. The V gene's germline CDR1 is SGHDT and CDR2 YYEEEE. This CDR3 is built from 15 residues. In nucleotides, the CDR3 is TGTGCCAGCAGCTTGGGCACTAGCGGTCTTTACGAGCAGTACTTC. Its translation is CASSLGTSGLYEQYF.

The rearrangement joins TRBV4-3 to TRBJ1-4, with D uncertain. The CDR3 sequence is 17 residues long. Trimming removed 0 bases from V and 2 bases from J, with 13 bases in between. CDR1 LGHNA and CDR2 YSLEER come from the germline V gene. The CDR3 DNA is TGCGCCAGCAGCCAAGATTTTTTCTCCGGGACTAATGAAAAACTGTTTTTT. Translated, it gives CASSQDFFSGTNEKLFF.

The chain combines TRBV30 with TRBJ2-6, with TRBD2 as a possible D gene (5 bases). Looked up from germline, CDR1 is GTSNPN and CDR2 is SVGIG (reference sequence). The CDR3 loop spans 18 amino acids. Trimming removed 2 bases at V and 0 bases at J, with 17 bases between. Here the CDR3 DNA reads TGTGCCTGGAGTCCCCCTCTGAGGGAGAGCTCTGGGGCCAACGTCCTGACTTTC. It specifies CAWSPPLRESSGANVLTF.

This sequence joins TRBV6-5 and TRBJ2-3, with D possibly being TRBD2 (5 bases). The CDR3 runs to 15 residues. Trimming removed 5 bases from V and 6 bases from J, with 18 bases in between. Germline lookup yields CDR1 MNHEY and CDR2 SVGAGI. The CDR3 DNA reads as TGTGCCAGCAGTCATCCTCGGTTGGGAGAGGATACGCAGTATTTT. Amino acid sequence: CASSHPRLGEDTQYF.

The CDR3 sequence is CASSEWEAGELFF. The CDR3 DNA sequence: TGTGCCAGCAGTGAGTGGGAGGCCGGGGAGCTGTTTTTT. V gene TRBV2 combines with J gene TRBJ2-2, with D possibly TRBD2 on 6 matching bases. The V end was cut by 3 bases, the J end by 6 bases, with 8 bases between. Germline CDR1 reads SNHLY; CDR2 reads FYNNEI. The CDR3 has 13 amino acids.

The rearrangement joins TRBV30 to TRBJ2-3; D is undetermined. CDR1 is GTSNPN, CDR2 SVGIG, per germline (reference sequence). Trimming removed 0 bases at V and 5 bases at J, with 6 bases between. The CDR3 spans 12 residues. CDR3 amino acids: CAWSVLVDTQYF. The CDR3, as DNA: TGTGCCTGGAGTGTATTAGTAGATACGCAGTATTTT.

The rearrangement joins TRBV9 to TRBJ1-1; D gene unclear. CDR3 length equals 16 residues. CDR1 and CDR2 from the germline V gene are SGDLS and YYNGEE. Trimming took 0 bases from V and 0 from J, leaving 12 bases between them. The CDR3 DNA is TGTGCCAGCAGCGTAGGTTTTTATGAGGTGAACACTGAAGCTTTCTTT. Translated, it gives CASSVGFYEVNTEAFF.